Listed here are 4 T cell receptor beta chains from one sample, sequenced in a study of graft-versus-host responses after intestinal transplantation. Their cognate antigens are unknown. Profiling relied on immunoSEQ multiplex PCR, and the TCRdb table lists in-frame clones only, not all of them. This sample has 130,000 or so clones, with about nine tenths found just once. The sequencing here drew on unstimulated CD4+ T cells sorted from spleen or lymph node cells, taken before intestinal transplant. The receptors were gathered from a human donor who received an intestinal transplant.

The J gene is TRBJ2-7, the V gene TRBV4-2; D is undetermined. V lost 0 bases to trimming and J lost 1 base, with 7 bases between them. The CDR3 sequence is 14 residues long. CDR1 is LGHNA and CDR2 is YNFKEQ in the germline V gene. The DNA for the CDR3 is TGTGCCAGCAGCCAAGACCAGATGTCCTACGAGCAGTACTTC. Translated, it gives CASSQDQMSYEQYF.

The rearrangement joins TRBV15 to TRBJ2-7; no clear D. The germline V gene encodes CDR1 LNHNV and CDR2 YYDKDF (reference sequence). V lost 7 bases, J lost 2 bases, and 12 bases lay in between. CDR3 length equals 13 residues. The CDR3 loop reads CATTMSPTYEQYF. The CDR3 DNA sequence: TGTGCCACCACCATGTCCCCCACCTACGAGCAGTACTTC.

This rearrangement joins TRBV4-1 to TRBJ2-7; no clear D. The germline gives CDR1 MGHRA, CDR2 YSYEKL. This CDR3 is 15 amino acids long. V was pared by 4 bases and J by 2 bases, with 15 bases between. This chain's CDR3 is CASSRPGEKTYEQYF. CDR3 sequence (DNA): TGCGCCAGCAGCCGCCCGGGCGAGAAGACCTACGAGCAGTACTTC.

V and J are TRBV6-5 and TRBJ2-5; D call uncertain. Germline CDR1 reads MNHEY; CDR2 reads SVGAGI. Between the trimmed V and J ends, which lost 3 bases and 4 bases, there was a span of 12 bases. The CDR3 length is 14 residues. The CDR3, as DNA: TGTGCCAGCAGTTATGCCCCGGCAGGAGAGACCCAGTACTTC. Its protein is CASSYAPAGETQYF.